This TCR beta chain was found in a study of CXCR3-negative and CXCR3-positive naive CD8 T cells. Study-wide findings and caveats: More hydrophobic TRB CDR3s occurred in CXCR3-positive than in CXCR3-negative naive cells. Similarly elevated diversity marked both naive subsets, with memory CD8+ cells showing far lower diversity. Within a donor, both naive subsets shared TRBV-TRBJ usage, unlike memory cells. Naive subsets did not differ in surface CD5, and the authors estimated TCR strength using properties of the TRB CDR3.

A word on this clonotype: The antigen is not known.

This CDR3 has 14 residues. In germline, CDR1 is SGHTA, CDR2 FQGNSA. The TRB libraries of cDNA were built by UMI-labeled 5' RACE. TCRdb re-called the 5' RACE reads and catalogs CDR3 proteins one per entry, DNA excluded. This table lists around 50,000 distinct CDR3 sequences. The clonotype was recovered from a human donor in good health. Some clones in this sample may be carry-over from other donors' samples. Sequencing was done on a sample of naive CXCR3+ CD8+ T cells from blood. The subset denotes: CD45RO-CCR7+CD27+CD95- naive CD8+ T cells expressing CXCR3 (TNR3+). The genes are TRBV7-2 and TRBJ1-2; the TCRdb D gene call, TRBD1, has no DNA to confirm it. This chain's CDR3 is CASSSVGTAYGYTF.